This TCR beta chain was identified in a study of cytomegalovirus exposure and HLA in healthy donors. Study conclusions and caveats: In a later analysis, common viral pathogens appeared linked to several of the most significant clusters.

Of note for this clone: Its matching antigen is unknown.

PCR primers comprised 60 Vbeta and 13 Jbeta primers. The protocol was immunoSEQ multiplex PCR, while the TCRdb copy is restricted to in-frame clones and leaves out a portion. The data show 150,000 to 200,000 clones, roughly 80% seen once. The specimen sequenced was PBMCs. The sequence came from a man in his late teens or twenties in good health and CMV-seropositive.

CDR3 bases: TGCAGCGGACTAGCGGGATCCGGGGAGCTGTTTTTT. Its translation: CSGLAGSGELFF. This chain links TRBV29-1 with TRBJ2-2; 11 bases agree with TRBD2. Germline CDR1 is SQVTM and CDR2 is ANQGSEA. Losses at the gene ends were 7 bases for V and 6 bases for J; bases not matched to a gene: 1. This CDR3 is built from 12 residues.